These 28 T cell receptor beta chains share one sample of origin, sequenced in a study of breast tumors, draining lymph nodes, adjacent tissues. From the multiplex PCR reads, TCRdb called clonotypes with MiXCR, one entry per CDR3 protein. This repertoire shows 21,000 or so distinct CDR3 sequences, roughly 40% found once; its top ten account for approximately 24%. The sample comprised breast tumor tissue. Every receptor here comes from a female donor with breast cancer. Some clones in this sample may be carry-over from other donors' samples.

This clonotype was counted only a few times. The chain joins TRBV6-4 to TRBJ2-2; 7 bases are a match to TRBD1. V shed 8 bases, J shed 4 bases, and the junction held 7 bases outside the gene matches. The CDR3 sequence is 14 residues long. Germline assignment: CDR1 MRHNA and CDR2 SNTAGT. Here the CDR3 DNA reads TGTGCCAGCTCACAGGGGCGTGCCACCGGGGAGCTGTTTTTT. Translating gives CASSQGRATGELFF.

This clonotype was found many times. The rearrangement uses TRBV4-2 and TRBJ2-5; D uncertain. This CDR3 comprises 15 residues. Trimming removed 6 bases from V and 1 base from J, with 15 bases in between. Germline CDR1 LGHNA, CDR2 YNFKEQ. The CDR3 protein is CASSSTDLGQETQYF. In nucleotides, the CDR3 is TGTGCCAGCAGTTCTACGGACCTGGGCCAAGAGACCCAGTACTTC.

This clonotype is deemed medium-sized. This CDR3 is CASSSTGEWNSPLHF. The CDR3 nucleotides are TGCGCCAGCAGCTCGACAGGGGAGTGGAATTCACCCCTCCACTTT. The genes are TRBV5-1 and TRBJ1-6; 8 bases fit TRBD1. The CDR3 loop spans 15 amino acids. The V segment lost 3 bases and the J segment 7 bases; nucleotides outside the gene matches: 6. Germline CDR1 reads SGHRS; CDR2 reads YFSETQ.

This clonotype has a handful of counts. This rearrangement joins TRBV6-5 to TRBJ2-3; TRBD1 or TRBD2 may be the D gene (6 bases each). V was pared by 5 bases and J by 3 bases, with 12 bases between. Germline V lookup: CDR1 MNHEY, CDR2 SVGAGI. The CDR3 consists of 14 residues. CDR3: CASSPPGATDTQYF. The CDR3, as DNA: TGTGCCAGCAGTCCCCCGGGGGCGACAGATACGCAGTATTTT.

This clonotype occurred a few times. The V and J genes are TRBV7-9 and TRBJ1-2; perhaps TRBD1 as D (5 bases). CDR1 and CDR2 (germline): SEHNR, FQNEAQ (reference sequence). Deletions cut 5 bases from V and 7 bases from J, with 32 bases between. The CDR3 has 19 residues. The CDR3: CASSPLGGRRLHQRGGYTF. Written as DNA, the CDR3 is TGTGCCAGCAGCCCACTTGGGGGACGACGACTCCACCAGCGGGGTGGCTACACCTTC.

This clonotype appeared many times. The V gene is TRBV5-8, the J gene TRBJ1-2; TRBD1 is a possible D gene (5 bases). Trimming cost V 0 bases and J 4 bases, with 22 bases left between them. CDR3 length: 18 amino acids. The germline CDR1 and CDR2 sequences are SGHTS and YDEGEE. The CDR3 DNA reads TGTGCCAGCAGCTTGGAGGGGAGTACCGGGGGTCTGATCTATGGCTACACCTTC. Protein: CASSLEGSTGGLIYGYTF.

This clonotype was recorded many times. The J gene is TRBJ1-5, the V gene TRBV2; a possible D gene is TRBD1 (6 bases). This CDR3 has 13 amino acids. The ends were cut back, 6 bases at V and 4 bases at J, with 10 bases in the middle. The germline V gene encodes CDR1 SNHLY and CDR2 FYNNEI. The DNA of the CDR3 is TGTGCCAGCAGGACAGGAACAAATCAGCCCCAGCATTTT. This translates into CASRTGTNQPQHF.

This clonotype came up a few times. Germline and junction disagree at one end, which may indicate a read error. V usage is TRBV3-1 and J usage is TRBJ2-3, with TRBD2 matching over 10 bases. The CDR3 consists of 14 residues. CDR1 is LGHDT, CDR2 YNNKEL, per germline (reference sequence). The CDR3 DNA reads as TGTGCCAGCAGTCAGCGGGGGGGCACAGATACACAGTATTTT. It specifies CASSQRGGTDTQYF.

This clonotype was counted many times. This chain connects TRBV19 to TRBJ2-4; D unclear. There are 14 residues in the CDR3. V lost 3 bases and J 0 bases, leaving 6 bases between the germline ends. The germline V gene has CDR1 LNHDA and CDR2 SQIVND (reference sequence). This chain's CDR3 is CASSMASAKNIQYF. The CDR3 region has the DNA TGTGCCAGTAGTATGGCATCAGCCAAAAACATTCAGTACTTC. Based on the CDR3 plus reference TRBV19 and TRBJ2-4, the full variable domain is DGGITQSPKYLFRKEGQNVTLSCEQNLNHDAMYWYRQDPGQGLRLIYYSQIVNDFQKGDIAEGYSVSREKKESFPLTVTSAQKNPTAFYLCASSMASAKNIQYFGAGTRLSVL.

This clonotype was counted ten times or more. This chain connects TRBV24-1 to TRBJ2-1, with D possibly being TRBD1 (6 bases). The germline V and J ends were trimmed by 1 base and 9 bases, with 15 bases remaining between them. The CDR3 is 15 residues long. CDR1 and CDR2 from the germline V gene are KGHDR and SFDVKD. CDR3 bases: TGTGCCACCAGTGATTTAGGCAGGGGCATCGGTGAGCAGTTCTTC. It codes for CATSDLGRGIGEQFF.

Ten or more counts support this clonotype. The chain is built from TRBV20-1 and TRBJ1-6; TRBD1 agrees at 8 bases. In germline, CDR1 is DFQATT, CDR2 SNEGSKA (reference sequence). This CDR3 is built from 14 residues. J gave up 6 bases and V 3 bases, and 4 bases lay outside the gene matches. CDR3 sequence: CSASRGQVNSPLHF. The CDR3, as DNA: TGCAGTGCTAGTAGGGGACAGGTTAATTCACCCCTCCACTTT.

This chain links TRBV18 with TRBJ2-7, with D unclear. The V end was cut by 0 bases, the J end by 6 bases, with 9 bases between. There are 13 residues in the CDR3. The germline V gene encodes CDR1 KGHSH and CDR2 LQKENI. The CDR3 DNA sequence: TGTGCCAGCTCACCACCGACCGAAGTCGAGCAGTACTTC. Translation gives CASSPPTEVEQYF.

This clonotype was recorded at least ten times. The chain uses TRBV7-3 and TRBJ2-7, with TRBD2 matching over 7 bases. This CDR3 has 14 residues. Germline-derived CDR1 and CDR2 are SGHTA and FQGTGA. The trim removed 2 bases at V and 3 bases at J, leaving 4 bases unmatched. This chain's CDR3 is CASSLYGEGYEQYF. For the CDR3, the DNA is TGTGCCAGCAGCTTATACGGGGAGGGCTACGAGCAGTACTTC.

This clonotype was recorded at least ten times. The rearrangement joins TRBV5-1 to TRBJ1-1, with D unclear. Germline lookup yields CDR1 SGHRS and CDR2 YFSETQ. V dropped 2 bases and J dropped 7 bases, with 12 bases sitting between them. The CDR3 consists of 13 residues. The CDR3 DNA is TGCGCCAGCAGCTTCCGGCCGGGGAGTGAAGCTTTCTTT. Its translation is CASSFRPGSEAFF. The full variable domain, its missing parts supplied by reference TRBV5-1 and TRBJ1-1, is KAGVTQTPRYLIKTRGQQVTLSCSPISGHRSVSWYQQTPGQGLQFLFEYFSETQRNKGNFPGRFSGRQFSNSRSEMNVSTLELGDSALYLCASSFRPGSEAFFGQGTRLTVV.

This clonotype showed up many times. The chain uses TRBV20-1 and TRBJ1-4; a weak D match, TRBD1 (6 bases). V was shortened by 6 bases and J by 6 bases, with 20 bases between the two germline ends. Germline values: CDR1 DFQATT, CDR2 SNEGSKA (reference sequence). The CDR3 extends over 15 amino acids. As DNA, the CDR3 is TGCAGTGCCGACCCCTGGGCAGGGGTTGATGAAAAACTGTTTTTT. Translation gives CSADPWAGVDEKLFF.

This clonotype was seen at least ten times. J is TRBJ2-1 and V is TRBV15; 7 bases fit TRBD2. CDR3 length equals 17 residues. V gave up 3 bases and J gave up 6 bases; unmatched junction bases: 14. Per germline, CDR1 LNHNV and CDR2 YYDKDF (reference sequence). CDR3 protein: CATSRPMGGGRGNEQFF. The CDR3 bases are TGTGCCACCAGCAGGCCCATGGGGGGGGGGAGGGGCAATGAGCAGTTCTTC.

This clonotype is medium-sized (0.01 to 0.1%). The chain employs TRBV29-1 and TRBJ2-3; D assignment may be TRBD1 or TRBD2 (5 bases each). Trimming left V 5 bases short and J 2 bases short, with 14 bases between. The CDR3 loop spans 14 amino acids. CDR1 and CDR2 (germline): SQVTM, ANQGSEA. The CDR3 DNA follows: TGCAGCGTTAGGTTTGGGGGATACACAGATACGCAGTATTTT. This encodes CSVRFGGYTDTQYF.

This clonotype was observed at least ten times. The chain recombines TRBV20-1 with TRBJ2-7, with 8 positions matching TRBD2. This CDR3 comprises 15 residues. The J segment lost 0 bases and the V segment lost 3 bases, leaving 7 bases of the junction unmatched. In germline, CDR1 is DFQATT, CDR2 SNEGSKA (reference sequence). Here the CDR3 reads CSASKQAGVSYEQYF. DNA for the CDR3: TGCAGTGCTAGTAAACAAGCGGGAGTCTCCTACGAGCAGTACTTC.

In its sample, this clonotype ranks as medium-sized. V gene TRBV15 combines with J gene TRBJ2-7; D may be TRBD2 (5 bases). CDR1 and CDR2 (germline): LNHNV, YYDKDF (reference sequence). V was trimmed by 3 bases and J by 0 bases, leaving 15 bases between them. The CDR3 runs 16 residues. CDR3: CATSRARGRGSYEQYF. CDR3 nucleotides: TGTGCCACCAGCAGGGCCCGCGGACGGGGCTCCTACGAGCAGTACTTC. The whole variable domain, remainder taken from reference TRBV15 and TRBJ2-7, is DAMVIQNPRYQVTQFGKPVTLSCSQTLNHNVMYWYQQKSSQAPKLLFHYYDKDFNNEADTPDNFQSRRPNTSFCFLDIRSPGLGDTAMYLCATSRARGRGSYEQYFGPGTRLTVT.

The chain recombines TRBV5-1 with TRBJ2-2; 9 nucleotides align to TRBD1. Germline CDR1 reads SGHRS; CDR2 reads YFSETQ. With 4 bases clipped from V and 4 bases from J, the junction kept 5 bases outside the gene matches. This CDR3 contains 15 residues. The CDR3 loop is CASSTGGRGTGELFF. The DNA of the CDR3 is TGCGCCAGCAGCACAGGGGGCAGGGGCACCGGGGAGCTGTTTTTT.

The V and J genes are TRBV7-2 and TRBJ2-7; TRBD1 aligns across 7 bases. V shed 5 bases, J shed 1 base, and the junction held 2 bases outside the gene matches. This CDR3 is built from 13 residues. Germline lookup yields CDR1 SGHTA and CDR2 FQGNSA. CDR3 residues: CASSHRGSYEQYF. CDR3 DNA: TGTGCCAGCAGCCACAGGGGATCCTACGAGCAGTACTTC.

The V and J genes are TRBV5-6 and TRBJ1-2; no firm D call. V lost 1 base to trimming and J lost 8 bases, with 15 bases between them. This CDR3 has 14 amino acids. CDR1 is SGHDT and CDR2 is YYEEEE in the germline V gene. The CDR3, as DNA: TGTGCCAGCAGCTTGAACAATCAACGGTGGGGCTACACCTTC. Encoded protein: CASSLNNQRWGYTF.

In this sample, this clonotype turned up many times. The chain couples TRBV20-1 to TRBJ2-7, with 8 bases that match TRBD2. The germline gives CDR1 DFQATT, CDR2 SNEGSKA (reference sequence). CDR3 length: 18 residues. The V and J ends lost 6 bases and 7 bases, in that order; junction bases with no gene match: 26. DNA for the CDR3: TGCAGTGCCTCCGTCGGGGGGGCCTTGACTAGCGTGACTAGAGAGCAGTACTTC. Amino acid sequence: CSASVGGALTSVTREQYF.

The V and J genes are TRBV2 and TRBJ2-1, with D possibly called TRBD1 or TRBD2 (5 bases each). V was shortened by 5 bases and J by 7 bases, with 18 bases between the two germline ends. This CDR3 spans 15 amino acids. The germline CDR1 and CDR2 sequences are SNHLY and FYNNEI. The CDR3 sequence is CASSSDTRGVNEQFF. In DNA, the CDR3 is TGTGCCAGCAGTTCGGACACCCGGGGCGTGAATGAGCAGTTCTTC.

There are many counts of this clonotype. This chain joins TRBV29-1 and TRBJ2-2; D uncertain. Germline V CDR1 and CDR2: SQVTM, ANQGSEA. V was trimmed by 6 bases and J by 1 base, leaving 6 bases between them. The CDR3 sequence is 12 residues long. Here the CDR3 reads CSVHGNTGELFF. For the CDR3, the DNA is TGCAGCGTCCACGGGAACACCGGGGAGCTGTTTTTT.

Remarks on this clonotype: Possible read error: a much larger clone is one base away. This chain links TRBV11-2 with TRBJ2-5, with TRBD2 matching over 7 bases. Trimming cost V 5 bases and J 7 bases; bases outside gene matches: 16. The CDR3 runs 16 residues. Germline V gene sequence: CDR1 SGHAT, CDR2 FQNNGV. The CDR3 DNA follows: TGTGCCAGCAGCCCTGGCCTAGCGGCCCTCCAAAGGACCCAGTACTTC. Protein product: CASSPGLAALQRTQYF.

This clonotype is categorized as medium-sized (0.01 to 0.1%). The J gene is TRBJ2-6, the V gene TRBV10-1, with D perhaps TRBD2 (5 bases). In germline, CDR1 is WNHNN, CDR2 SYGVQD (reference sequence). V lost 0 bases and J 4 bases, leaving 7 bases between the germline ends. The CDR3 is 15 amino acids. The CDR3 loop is CASSESGAGANVLTF. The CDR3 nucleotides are TGCGCCAGCAGTGAGTCGGGAGCCGGGGCCAACGTCCTGACTTTC.

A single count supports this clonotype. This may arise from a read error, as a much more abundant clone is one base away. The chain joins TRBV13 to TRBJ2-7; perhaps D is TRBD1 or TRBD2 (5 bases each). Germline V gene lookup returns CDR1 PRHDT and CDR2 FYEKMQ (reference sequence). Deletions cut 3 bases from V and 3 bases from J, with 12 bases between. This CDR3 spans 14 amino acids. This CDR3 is CASSFLRDHYEQYF. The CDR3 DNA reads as TGTGCCAGCAGCTTCCTCCGGGACCACTACGAGCAGTACTTC.